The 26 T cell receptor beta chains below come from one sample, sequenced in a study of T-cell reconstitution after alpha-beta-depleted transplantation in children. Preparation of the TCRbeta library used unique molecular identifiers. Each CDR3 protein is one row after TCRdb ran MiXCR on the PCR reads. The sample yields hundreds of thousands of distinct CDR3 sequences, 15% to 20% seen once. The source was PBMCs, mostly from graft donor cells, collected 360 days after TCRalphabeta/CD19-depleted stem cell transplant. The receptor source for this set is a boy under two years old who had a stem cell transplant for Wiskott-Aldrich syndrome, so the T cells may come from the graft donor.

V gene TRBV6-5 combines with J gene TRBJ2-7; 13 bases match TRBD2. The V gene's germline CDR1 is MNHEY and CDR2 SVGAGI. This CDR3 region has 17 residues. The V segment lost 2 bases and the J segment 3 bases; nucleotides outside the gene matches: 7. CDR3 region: CASSYKTSGGPGYEQYF. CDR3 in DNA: TGTGCCAGCAGTTACAAGACTAGCGGGGGGCCAGGCTACGAGCAGTACTTC.

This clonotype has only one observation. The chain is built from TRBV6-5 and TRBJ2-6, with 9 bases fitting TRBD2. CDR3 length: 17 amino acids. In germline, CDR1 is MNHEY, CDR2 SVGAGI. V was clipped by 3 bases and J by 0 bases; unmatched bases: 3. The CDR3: CASSYAGGTSGANVLTF. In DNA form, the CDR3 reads TGTGCCAGCAGTTATGCGGGGGGGACCTCTGGGGCCAACGTCCTGACTTTC.

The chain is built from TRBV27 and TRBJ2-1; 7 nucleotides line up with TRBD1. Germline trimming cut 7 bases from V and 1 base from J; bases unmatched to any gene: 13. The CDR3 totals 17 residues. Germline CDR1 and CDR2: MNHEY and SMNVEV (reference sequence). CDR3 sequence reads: CASTRRQGPLSYNEQFF. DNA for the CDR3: TGTGCCAGCACCCGCAGACAGGGCCCATTATCCTACAATGAGCAGTTCTTC.

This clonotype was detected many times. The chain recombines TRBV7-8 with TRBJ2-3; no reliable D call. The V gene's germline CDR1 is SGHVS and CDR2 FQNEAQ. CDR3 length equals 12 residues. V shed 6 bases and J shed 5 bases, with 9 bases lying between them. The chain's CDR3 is CASSSQVDTQYF. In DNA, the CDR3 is TGTGCCAGCAGTTCCCAAGTAGATACGCAGTATTTT.

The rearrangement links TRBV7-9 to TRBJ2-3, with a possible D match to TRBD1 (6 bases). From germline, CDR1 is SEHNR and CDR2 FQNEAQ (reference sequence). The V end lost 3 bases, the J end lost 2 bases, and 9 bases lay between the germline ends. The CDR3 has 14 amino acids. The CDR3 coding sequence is TGTGCCAGCAGCTTTACAGGGTTCACAGATACGCAGTATTTT. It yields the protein CASSFTGFTDTQYF.

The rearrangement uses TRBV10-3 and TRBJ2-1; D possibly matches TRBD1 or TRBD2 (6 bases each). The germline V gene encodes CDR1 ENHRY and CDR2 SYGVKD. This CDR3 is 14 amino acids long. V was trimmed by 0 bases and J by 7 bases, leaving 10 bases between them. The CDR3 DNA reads TGTGCCATCAGTGAGTCGCAGGGGAGGAATGAGCAGTTCTTC. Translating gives CAISESQGRNEQFF.

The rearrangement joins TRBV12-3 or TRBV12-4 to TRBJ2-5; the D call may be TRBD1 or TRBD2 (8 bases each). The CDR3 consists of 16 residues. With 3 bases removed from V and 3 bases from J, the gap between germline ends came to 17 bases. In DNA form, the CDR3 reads TGTGCCAGCAGTTTTCGGGGGGGACAGGCGAAAGAGACCCAGTACTTC. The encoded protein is CASSFRGGQAKETQYF.

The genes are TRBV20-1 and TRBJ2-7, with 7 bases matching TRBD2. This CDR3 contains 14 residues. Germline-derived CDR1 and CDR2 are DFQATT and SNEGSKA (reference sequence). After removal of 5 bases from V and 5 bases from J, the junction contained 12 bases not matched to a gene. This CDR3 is CSAFSQRGGDEQYF. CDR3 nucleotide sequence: TGCAGTGCTTTCTCCCAGCGGGGCGGGGACGAGCAGTACTTC.

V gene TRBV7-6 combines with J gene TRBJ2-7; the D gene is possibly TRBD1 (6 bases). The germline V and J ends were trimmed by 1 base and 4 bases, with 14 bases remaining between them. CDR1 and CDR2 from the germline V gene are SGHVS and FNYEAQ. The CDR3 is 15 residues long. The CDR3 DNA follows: TGTGCCAGCAGCTTAGGCCCAGGGGAAATGTACGAGCAGTACTTC. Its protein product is CASSLGPGEMYEQYF.

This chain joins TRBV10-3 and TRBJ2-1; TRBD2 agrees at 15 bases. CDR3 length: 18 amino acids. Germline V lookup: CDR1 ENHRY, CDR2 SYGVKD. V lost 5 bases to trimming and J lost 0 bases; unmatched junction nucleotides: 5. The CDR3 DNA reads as TGTGCCATCAGTTCGGGACTAGCGGGAGGTAGCTCCTACAATGAGCAGTTCTTC. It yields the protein CAISSGLAGGSSYNEQFF.

CDR3: CASSPERGSHEKLFF. The CDR3 DNA follows: TGTGCCAGCAGCCCTGAGCGGGGGAGCCATGAAAAACTGTTTTTT. This chain links TRBV12-3 or TRBV12-4 with TRBJ1-4; TRBD1 is a possible D gene (5 bases). V lost 6 bases, J lost 6 bases, and 17 bases lay in between. The CDR3 runs to 15 residues.

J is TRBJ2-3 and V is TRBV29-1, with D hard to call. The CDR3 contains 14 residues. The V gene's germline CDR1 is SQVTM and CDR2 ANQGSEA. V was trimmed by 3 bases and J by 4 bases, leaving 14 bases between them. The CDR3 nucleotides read TGCAGCGTTGATTTGGGTCTTGGGCCAGATACGCAGTATTTT. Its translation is CSVDLGLGPDTQYF.

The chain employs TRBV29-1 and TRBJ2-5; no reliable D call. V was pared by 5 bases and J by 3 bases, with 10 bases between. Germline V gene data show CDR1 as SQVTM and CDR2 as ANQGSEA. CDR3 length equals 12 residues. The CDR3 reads CSVSVFKETQYF. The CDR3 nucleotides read TGCAGCGTTTCAGTATTCAAAGAGACCCAGTACTTC.

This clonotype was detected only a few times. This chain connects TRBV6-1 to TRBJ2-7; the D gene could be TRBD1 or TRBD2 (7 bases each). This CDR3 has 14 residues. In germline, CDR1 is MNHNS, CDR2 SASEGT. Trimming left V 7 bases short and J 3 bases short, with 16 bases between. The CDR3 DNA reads TGTGCCAGCAATCGGGACAGCGGGAACTACGAGCAGTACTTC. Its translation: CASNRDSGNYEQYF.

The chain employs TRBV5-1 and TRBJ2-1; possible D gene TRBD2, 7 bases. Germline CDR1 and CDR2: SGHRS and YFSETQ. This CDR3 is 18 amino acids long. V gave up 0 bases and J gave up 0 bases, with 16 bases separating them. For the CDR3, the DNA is TGCGCCAGCAGCTTGGCCTTTGCGGGGGCGCGCTCCTACAATGAGCAGTTCTTC. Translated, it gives CASSLAFAGARSYNEQFF.

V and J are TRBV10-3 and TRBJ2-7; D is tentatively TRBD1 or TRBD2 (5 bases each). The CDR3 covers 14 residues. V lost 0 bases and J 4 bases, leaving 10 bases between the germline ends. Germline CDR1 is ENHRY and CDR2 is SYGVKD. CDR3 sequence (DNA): TGTGCCATCAGTGAGTCGGACAAGCGGTACGAGCAGTACTTC. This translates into CAISESDKRYEQYF.

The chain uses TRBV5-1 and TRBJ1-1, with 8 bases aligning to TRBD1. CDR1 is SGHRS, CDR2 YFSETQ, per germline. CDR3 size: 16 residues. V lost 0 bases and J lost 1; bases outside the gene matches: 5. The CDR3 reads CASSLVVGTGNTEAFF. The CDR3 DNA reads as TGCGCCAGCAGCTTGGTGGTCGGGACAGGGAACACTGAAGCTTTCTTT.

The CDR3 loop is CASSLEPRDRGVAEQFF. DNA of the CDR3: TGCGCCAGCAGCTTGGAACCCCGGGACAGGGGGGTAGCTGAGCAGTTCTTC. This rearrangement joins TRBV5-1 to TRBJ2-1; 11 bases map to TRBD1. The V segment lost 0 bases and the J segment 9 bases; nucleotides outside the gene matches: 11. Germline V gives CDR1 SGHRS, CDR2 YFSETQ. This CDR3 comprises 17 residues.

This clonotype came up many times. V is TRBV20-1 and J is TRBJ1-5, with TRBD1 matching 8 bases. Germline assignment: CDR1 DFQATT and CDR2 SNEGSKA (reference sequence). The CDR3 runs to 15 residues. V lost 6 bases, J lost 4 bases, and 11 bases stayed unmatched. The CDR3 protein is CSAALTGAGNQPQHF. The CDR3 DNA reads TGCAGTGCGGCTCTGACAGGGGCTGGGAATCAGCCCCAGCATTTT.

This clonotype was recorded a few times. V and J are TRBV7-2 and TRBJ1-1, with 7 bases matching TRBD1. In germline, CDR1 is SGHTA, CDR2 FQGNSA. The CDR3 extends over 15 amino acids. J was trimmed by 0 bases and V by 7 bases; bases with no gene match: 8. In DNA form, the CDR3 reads TGTGCCAGCACCATCCGAGGGGGCCTGAACACTGAAGCTTTCTTT. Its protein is CASTIRGGLNTEAFF.

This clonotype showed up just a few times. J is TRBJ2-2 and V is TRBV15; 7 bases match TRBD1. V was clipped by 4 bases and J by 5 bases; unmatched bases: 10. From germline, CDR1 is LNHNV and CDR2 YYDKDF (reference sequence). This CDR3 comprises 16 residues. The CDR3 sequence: CATSIPRQGNTGELFF. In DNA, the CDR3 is TGTGCCACCAGCATCCCGAGACAGGGAAATACCGGGGAGCTGTTTTTT.

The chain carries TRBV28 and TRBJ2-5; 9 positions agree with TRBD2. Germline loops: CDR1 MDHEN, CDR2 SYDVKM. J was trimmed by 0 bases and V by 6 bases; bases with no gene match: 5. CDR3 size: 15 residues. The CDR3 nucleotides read TGTGCCAGCAGCTTAGCGGGGGCCAACCAAGAGACCCAGTACTTC. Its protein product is CASSLAGANQETQYF. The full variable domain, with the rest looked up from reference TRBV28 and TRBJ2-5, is DVKVTQSSRYLVKRTGEKVFLECVQDMDHENMFWYRQDPGLGLRLIYFSYDVKMKEKGDIPEGYSVSREKKERFSLILESASTNQTSMYLCASSLAGANQETQYFGPGTRLLVL.

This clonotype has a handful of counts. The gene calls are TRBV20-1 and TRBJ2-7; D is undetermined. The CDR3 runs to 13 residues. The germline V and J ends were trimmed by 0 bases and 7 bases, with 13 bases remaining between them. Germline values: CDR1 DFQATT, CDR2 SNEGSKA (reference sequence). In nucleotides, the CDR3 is TGCAGTGCTAGAGATATCGGCCTAACAGAGCAGTACTTC. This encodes CSARDIGLTEQYF.

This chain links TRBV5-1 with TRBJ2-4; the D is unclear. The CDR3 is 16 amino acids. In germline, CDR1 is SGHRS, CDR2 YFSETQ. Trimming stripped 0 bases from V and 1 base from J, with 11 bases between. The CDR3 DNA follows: TGCGCCAGCAGCTTGGAACTCCCTGGGGCCAAAAACATTCAGTACTTC. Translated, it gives CASSLELPGAKNIQYF. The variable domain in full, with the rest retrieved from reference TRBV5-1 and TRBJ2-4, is KAGVTQTPRYLIKTRGQQVTLSCSPISGHRSVSWYQQTPGQGLQFLFEYFSETQRNKGNFPGRFSGRQFSNSRSEMNVSTLELGDSALYLCASSLELPGAKNIQYFGAGTRLSVL.

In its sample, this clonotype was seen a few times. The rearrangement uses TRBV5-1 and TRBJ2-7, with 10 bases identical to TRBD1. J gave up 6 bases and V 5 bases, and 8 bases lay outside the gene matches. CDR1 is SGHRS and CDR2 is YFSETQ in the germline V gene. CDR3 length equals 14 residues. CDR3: CASRIDRGLFEQYF. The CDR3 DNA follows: TGCGCCAGCAGAATCGACAGGGGGCTATTCGAGCAGTACTTC.

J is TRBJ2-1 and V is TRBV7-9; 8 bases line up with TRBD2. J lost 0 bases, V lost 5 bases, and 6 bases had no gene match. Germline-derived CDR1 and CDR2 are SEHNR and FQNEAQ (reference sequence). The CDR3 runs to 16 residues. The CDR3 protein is CASSQIAGSSYNEQFF. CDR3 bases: TGTGCCAGCAGCCAAATAGCGGGGAGCTCCTACAATGAGCAGTTCTTC.